The subject of this entry is one TCR beta chain. What it binds is not known. The sample originates from a study of cytomegalovirus exposure and HLA in healthy donors. Study information: A preliminary data release comprised about 85 million unique TCRs obtained from HLA-typed donors. Study outcomes and limitations: The only immune exposure information that was available was CMV serostatus.

The PCR ran on 60 Vbeta and 13 Jbeta primers. TCRdb's copy holds only in-frame clones and misses some; the assay was immunoSEQ multiplex PCR. The top ten clones hold roughly 3% of a sample with roughly 110,000 clones, about 80% of them seen once. The CDR3 consists of 15 residues. This chain links TRBV1 with TRBJ1-6; the table calls TRBD1, which could not be checked here. TRBV1 is a pseudogene segment. This clonotype originated in a female donor in good health and CMV-seronegative. Input material: PBMCs. CDR3 nucleotide sequence: TGCACCAGCAGCCAAGATGAGGGGGTAAATTCACCCCTCCACTTT. Its protein is CTSSQDEGVNSPLHF.